The subject of this entry is one T cell receptor beta chain. Primed by a sample-barcoded 5' primer and a J-beta primer mix, a second PCR proceeded for roughly 7 to 12 cycles. TCRdb independently ran MiXCR on the 5' RACE reads; one entry per CDR3 protein. The profile covers 650,000 to 1,000,000 distinct CDR3 sequences, with 35% to 40% appearing a single time and 10% to 15% taken by the ten largest. These data are taken from a study of blood T cells in healthy people across ages. Sample donors were healthy Caucasian individuals that came from Russia, aged about 6 to 100. V dropped 1 base and J dropped 3 bases, with 13 bases sitting between them. There are 15 residues in the CDR3. The germline V gene has CDR1 MGHRA and CDR2 YSYEKL.

The rearrangement joins TRBV4-1 to TRBJ2-7; unclear D gene. Sequencing used blood. The receptor's source is a man aged 18 to 35 in good health. Here the CDR3 reads CASSQVVTGNYEQYF. The CDR3 DNA reads TGCGCCAGCAGCCAAGTAGTAACCGGAAACTACGAGCAGTACTTC.